This T cell receptor (beta chain) derives from a study of blood T cell repertoires in COVID-19. Study background: Both acute and convalescent COVID-19 samples were obtained from the United States, Italy and Spain. From T cells, B-cell-depleted T cells, or PBMCs came the material, which was cDNA or gDNA.

Trimming cost V 4 bases and J 6 bases, with 7 bases left between them. The CDR3 is made up of 12 amino acids. Clones were read by immunoSEQ multiplex PCR, and TCRdb kept only the in-frame ones, dropping some. The sample holds 110,000 to 150,000 clones, about 80% seen once. The source is a human donor in a cohort sampled during active COVID-19. Sample: peripheral blood. V gene TRBV23-1 combines with J gene TRBJ2-4; D is unclear. TRBV23-1 falls under the ORF class, with uncertain function. This CDR3 reads CASSRSANIQYF. The CDR3 DNA is TGCGCCAGCAGTCGATCAGCAAACATTCAGTACTTC.